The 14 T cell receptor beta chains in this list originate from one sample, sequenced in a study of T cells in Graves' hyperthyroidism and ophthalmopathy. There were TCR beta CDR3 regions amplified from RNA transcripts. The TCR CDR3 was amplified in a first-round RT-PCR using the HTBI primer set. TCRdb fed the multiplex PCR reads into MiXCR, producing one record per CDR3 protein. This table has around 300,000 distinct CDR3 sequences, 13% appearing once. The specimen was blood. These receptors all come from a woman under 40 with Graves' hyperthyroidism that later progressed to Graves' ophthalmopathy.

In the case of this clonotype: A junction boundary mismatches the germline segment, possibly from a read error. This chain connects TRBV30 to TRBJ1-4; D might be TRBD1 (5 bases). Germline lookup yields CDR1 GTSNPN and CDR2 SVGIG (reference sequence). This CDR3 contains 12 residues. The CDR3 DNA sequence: TGTGCCTGGAGCCCAGGGAATGGAAAACTGTTTTTT. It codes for CAWSPGNGKLFF.

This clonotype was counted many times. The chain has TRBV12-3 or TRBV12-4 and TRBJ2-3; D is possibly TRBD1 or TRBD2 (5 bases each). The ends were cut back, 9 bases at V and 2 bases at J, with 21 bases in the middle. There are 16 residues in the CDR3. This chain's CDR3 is CARTTSGPGNTDTQYF. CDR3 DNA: TGTGCCAGGACCACCTCGGGACCAGGCAACACAGATACGCAGTATTTT.

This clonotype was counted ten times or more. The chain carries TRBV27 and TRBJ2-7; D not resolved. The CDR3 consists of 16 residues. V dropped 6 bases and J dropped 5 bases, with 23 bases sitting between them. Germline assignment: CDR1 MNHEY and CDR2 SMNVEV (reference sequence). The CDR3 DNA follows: TGTGCCAGCAGCCCGTTATATTCCCGGTCTCGGGACGAGCAGTACTTC. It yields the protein CASSPLYSRSRDEQYF.

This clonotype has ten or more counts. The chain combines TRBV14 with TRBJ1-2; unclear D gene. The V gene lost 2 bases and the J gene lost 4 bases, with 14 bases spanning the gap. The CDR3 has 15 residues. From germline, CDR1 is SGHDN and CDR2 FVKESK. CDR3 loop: CASSQSGTGSYGYTF. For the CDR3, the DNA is TGTGCCAGCAGCCAATCTGGAACCGGGTCCTATGGCTACACCTTC.

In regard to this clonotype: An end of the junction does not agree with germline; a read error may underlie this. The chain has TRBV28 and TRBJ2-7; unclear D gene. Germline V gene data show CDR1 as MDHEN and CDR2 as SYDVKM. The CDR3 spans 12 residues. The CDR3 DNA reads TGTGCCGGCAGTGTGACATTTTACGAGCAGTACTTC. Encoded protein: CAGSVTFYEQYF.

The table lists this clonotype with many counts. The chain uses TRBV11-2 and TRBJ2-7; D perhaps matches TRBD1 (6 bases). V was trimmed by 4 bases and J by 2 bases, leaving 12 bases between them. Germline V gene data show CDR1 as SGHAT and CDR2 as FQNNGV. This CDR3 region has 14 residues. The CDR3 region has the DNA TGTGCCAGCAGCTCCCAGGGGAGTACCTACGAGCAGTACTTC. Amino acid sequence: CASSSQGSTYEQYF.

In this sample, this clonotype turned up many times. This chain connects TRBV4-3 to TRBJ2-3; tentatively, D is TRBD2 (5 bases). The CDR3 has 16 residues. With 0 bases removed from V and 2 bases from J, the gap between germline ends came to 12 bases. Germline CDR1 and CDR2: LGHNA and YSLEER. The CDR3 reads CASSQDTGYYTDTQYF. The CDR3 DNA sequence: TGCGCCAGCAGCCAAGATACGGGATATTACACAGATACGCAGTATTTT.

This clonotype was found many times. This chain's CDR3 is CASSLGFSYEQYF. CDR3 DNA: TGTGCCAGCAGTTTGGGTTTCTCCTACGAGCAGTACTTC. The chain carries TRBV11-2 and TRBJ2-7; D unresolved. This CDR3 spans 13 amino acids. V was shortened by 6 bases and J by 0 bases, with 9 bases between the two germline ends. CDR1 is SGHAT and CDR2 is FQNNGV in the germline V gene.

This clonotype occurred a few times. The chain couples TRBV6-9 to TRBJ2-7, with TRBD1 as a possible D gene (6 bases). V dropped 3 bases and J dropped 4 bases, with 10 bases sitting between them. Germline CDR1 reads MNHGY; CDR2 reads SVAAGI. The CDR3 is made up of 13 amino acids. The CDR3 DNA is TGTGCCAGCAGTTACGAGAGGGGGTACGAGCAGTACTTC. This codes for CASSYERGYEQYF.

Here the CDR3 DNA reads TGCGCCAGCAGCTTGTATCAGTACACAGATACGCAGTATTTT. Its translation is CASSLYQYTDTQYF. The chain uses TRBV5-1 and TRBJ2-3; no clear D. The germline V gene has CDR1 SGHRS and CDR2 YFSETQ. The CDR3 length is 14 residues. V dropped 1 base and J dropped 2 bases, with 8 bases sitting between them.

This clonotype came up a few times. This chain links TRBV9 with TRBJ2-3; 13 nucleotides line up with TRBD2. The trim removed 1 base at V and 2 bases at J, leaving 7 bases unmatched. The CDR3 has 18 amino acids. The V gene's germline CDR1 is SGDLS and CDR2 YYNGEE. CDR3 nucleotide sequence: TGTGCCAGCAGCGTAATGGCAGGACTAGCGGGGGCCACAGATACGCAGTATTTT. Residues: CASSVMAGLAGATDTQYF.

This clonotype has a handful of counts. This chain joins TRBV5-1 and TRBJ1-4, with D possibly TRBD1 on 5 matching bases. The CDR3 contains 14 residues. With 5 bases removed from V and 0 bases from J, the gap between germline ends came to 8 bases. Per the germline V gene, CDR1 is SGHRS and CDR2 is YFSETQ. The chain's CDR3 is CASRRDPTNEKLFF. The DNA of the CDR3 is TGCGCCAGCAGGCGGGACCCAACTAATGAAAAACTGTTTTTT.

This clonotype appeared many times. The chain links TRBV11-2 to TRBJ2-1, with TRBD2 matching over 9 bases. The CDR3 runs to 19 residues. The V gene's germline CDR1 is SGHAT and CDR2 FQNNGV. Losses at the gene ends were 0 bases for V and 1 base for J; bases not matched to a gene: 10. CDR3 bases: TGTGCCAGCAGCTTAGATCTGAATAGCGGGAGCCCATCCTACAATGAGCAGTTCTTC. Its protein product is CASSLDLNSGSPSYNEQFF. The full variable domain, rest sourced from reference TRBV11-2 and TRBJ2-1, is EAGVAQSPRYKIIEKRQSVAFWCNPISGHATLYWYQQILGQGPKLLIQFQNNGVVDDSQLPKDRFSAERLKGVDSTLKIQPAKLEDSAVYLCASSLDLNSGSPSYNEQFFGPGTRLTVL.

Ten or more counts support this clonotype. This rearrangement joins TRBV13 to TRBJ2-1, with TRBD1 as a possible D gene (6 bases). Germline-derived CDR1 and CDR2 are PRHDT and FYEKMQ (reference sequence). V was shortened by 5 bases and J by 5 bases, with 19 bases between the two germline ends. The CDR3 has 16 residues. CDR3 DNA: TGTGCCAGCAGCCCGTACTTAGGGACAAAAGACAATGAGCAGTTCTTC. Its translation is CASSPYLGTKDNEQFF.